Listed below are T cell receptor beta chains from one sample, sequenced in a study of blood T cell repertoires in COVID-19. Only in-frame clones appear in the TCRdb table, and some are missing; sequencing was by immunoSEQ multiplex PCR. Of more than 95,000 clones in the sample, 83% were seen once. What was sequenced was peripheral blood. These receptor sequences come from a man aged 25 to 45 with acute or convalescent COVID-19. Both conserved end residues are part of each CDR3. The D gene is left open where the match is weak. The size field is filled for only some rows; it gives once, few, many or a size class.

length,J,size,D,V,CDR3,DNA
16,TRBJ2-3,.,.,TRBV15,CATSLGGGYGTDTQYF,TGTGCCACCTCGCTCGGCGGGGGCTATGGCACAGATACGCAGTATTTT
14,TRBJ1-2,.,TRBD1,TRBV30,CAWSVKGAGYGYTF,TGTGCCTGGAGTGTAAAGGGGGCAGGGTATGGCTACACCTTC
14,TRBJ1-1,.,.,TRBV9,CASSVRETNTEAFF,TGTGCCAGCAGCGTCCGGGAGACGAACACTGAAGCTTTCTTT
15,TRBJ2-5,once,.,TRBV6-1,CASSESRTGQETQYF,TGTGCCAGCAGTGAATCAAGGACTGGTCAAGAGACCCAGTACTTC
14,TRBJ2-3,once,.,TRBV30,CAWSALRGADTQYF,TGTGCCTGGAGCGCCCTCCGGGGGGCCGATACGCAGTATTTT
15,TRBJ2-5,.,TRBD2,TRBV27,CASSPLGGERETQYF,TGTGCCAGCAGTCCCCTGGGAGGGGAGCGGGAGACCCAGTACTTC
12,TRBJ2-1,.,.,TRBV6-6,CASTRAGLEQFF,TGTGCCAGCACCCGGGCAGGGCTTGAGCAGTTCTTC
16,TRBJ2-1,few,TRBD1,TRBV7-2,CASSLSKGAQYNEQFF,TGTGCCAGCAGCTTAAGCAAGGGGGCGCAATACAATGAGCAGTTCTTC
16,TRBJ2-3,.,TRBD2,TRBV6-5,CASSYRLAGETDTQYF,TGTGCCAGCAGTTATCGACTAGCGGGAGAAACAGATACGCAGTATTTT
16,TRBJ1-1,.,.,TRBV29-1,CSVDHLGKAGAGEAFF,TGCAGCGTTGACCACCTAGGCAAGGCGGGGGCCGGTGAAGCTTTCTTT
14,TRBJ1-2,.,TRBD1,TRBV6-1,CASSEGQRNYGYTF,TGTGCCAGCAGTGAGGGACAGCGGAACTATGGCTACACCTTC
14,TRBJ1-6,once,.,TRBV5-1,CASSLGQANSPLHF,TGCGCCAGCAGCTTAGGTCAGGCTAATTCACCCCTCCACTTT
14,TRBJ1-5,.,.,TRBV19,CASRTGTRNQPQHF,TGTGCCAGTAGAACCGGGACACGCAATCAGCCCCAGCATTTT
21,TRBJ1-5,.,TRBD1,TRBV24-1,CATRCEKPGQGVGVGNQPQHF,TGTGCCACCAGGTGCGAGAAACCGGGACAGGGTGTTGGTGTGGGCAATCAGCCCCAGCATTTT
14,TRBJ1-6,.,TRBD1,TRBV6-5,CASSPRDRASPLHF,TGTGCCAGCAGTCCCCGGGACAGGGCATCTCCCCTCCACTTT
16,TRBJ2-5,.,.,TRBV6-1,CASSEAVSGAQETQYF,TGTGCCAGCAGTGAAGCGGTTAGCGGAGCTCAAGAGACCCAGTACTTC
16,TRBJ2-7,.,TRBD1,TRBV5-6,CASSLQQGMVRYEQYF,TGTGCCAGCAGCTTACAACAGGGGATGGTGAGGTACGAGCAGTACTTC
13,TRBJ1-2,.,.,TRBV7-9,CAYREGIDDGYTF,TGTGCCTATAGGGAGGGTATAGACGATGGCTACACCTTC
14,TRBJ1-2,.,.,TRBV19,CASTTGTSSYGYTF,TGTGCCAGTACCACAGGGACATCAAGCTATGGCTACACCTTC
15,TRBJ1-6,.,.,TRBV6-1,CASSEDPGASSPLHF,TGTGCCAGCAGTGAAGACCCGGGAGCGAGTTCACCCCTCCACTTT
12,TRBJ1-1,.,.,TRBV5-6,CASIKRGNEAFF,TGTGCCAGCATAAAACGGGGGAATGAAGCTTTCTTT
17,TRBJ1-1,.,.,TRBV19,CASSMGRGDTASTEAFF,TGTGCCAGTAGTATGGGACGGGGGGACACCGCCAGCACTGAAGCTTTCTTT
18,TRBJ2-6,.,.,TRBV28,CASSSQHPIRTGANVLTF,TGTGCCAGCAGTTCCCAACACCCCATCAGGACTGGGGCCAACGTCCTGACTTTC
14,TRBJ1-2,.,TRBD1,TRBV7-9,CASSSRTGALFYTF,TGTGCCAGCAGCTCCAGGACAGGGGCTTTGTTCTACACCTTC
15,TRBJ2-7,.,TRBD1,TRBV19,CASSLGRGTVDEQYF,TGTGCCAGTAGCTTGGGCAGGGGGACAGTCGACGAGCAGTACTTC
19,TRBJ1-1,.,TRBD1,TRBV6-1,CASSELGGQGVYKNTEAFF,TGTGCCAGCAGTGAACTAGGGGGACAGGGGGTTTATAAGAACACTGAAGCTTTCTTT
13,TRBJ2-3,.,.,TRBV3-1/TRBV3-2,CASSQAGTDTQYF,TGTGCCAGCAGCCAAGCGGGCACAGATACGCAGTATTTT
16,TRBJ1-4,.,TRBD1,TRBV28,CASSLGLGQGYEKLFF,TGTGCCAGCAGTTTAGGACTGGGACAGGGTTACGAAAAACTGTTTTTT
13,TRBJ1-1,.,TRBD1,TRBV4-3,CASSQTGFTEAFF,TGCGCCAGCAGCCAGACAGGGTTCACTGAAGCTTTCTTT
16,TRBJ1-1,.,.,TRBV19,CASTPGGGPWGTEAFF,TGTGCCAGTACCCCGGGCGGCGGGCCCTGGGGCACTGAAGCTTTCTTT
13,TRBJ1-2,.,.,TRBV7-8,CASRRGGNYGYTF,TGTGCCAGCAGAAGGGGGGGCAACTATGGCTACACCTTC
12,TRBJ2-3,once,.,TRBV25-1,CASSDQGRTQYF,TGTGCCAGCAGTGACCAGGGAAGAACGCAGTATTTT
14,TRBJ2-7,.,TRBD1,TRBV4-2,CASSQAGQDYEQYF,TGTGCCAGCAGCCAAGCGGGACAGGATTACGAGCAGTACTTC
15,TRBJ2-7,.,TRBD2,TRBV30,CAWTTGLAASYEQYF,TGTGCCTGGACCACCGGACTAGCGGCTTCCTACGAGCAGTACTTC
19,TRBJ2-1,.,TRBD2,TRBV11-2,CASSLGGTWTSGSGNEQFF,TGTGCCAGCAGCTTAGGTGGGACTTGGACTAGCGGGAGTGGGAATGAGCAGTTCTTC
19,TRBJ2-1,.,TRBD2,TRBV7-6,CASSLEQPGLAGPYNEQFF,TGTGCCAGCAGCCTGGAGCAACCGGGACTAGCGGGACCTTACAATGAGCAGTTCTTC
15,TRBJ1-2,.,.,TRBV4-3,CASSQDGGGNYGYTF,TGCGCCAGCAGCCAAGATGGGGGCGGAAACTATGGCTACACCTTC
13,TRBJ1-2,few,.,TRBV5-4,CASSHQNLYGYTF,TGTGCCAGCAGCCATCAGAATCTCTATGGCTACACCTTC
13,TRBJ1-5,.,.,TRBV6-5,CASTGGNNQPQHF,TGTGCCAGCACTGGGGGCAACAATCAGCCCCAGCATTTT
16,TRBJ2-3,.,TRBD1,TRBV7-9,CATTPVGQGVTDTQYF,TGTGCCACCACCCCGGTGGGACAGGGGGTAACAGATACGCAGTATTTT
14,TRBJ2-1,.,TRBD2,TRBV18,CASSARTSDNEQFF,TGTGCCAGCTCCGCCCGGACTAGCGACAATGAGCAGTTCTTC
13,TRBJ2-7,.,.,TRBV29-1,CSVEYGADYEQYF,TGCAGCGTTGAATACGGAGCAGACTACGAGCAGTACTTC
14,TRBJ2-3,.,.,TRBV29-1,CSVVRGSSTDTQYF,TGCAGCGTTGTGAGGGGGAGTAGCACAGATACGCAGTATTTT
15,TRBJ1-1,once,.,TRBV11-2,CASSLRRELNTEAFF,TGTGCCAGCAGCTTAAGGAGAGAGTTGAACACTGAAGCTTTCTTT
14,TRBJ2-1,.,TRBD1,TRBV11-1,CASSLGGQGNEQFF,TGTGCCAGCAGCTTAGGGGGACAGGGGAATGAGCAGTTCTTC
14,TRBJ1-1,few,.,TRBV6-5,CASRNRAMNTEAFF,TGTGCCAGCAGGAACAGGGCCATGAACACTGAAGCTTTCTTT
14,TRBJ2-7,.,.,TRBV11-2,CASSLPGDYYEQYF,TGTGCCAGCAGCTTACCAGGCGATTACTACGAGCAGTACTTC
10,TRBJ1-1,once,.,TRBV2,CASSLTEAFF,TGTGCCAGCAGTCTAACTGAAGCTTTCTTT
14,TRBJ1-5,.,.,TRBV7-2,CASSLVPEGSPQHF,TGTGCCAGCAGCTTAGTCCCGGAGGGGTCTCCCCAGCATTTT
16,TRBJ2-3,.,.,TRBV18,CASSPLGSGGADTQYF,TGTGCCAGCTCACCATTAGGTAGCGGAGGGGCAGATACGCAGTATTTT
16,TRBJ2-1,.,.,TRBV7-7,CASSLALGGSYNEQFF,TGTGCTAGCAGCTTAGCCCTGGGAGGATCCTACAATGAGCAGTTCTTC
15,TRBJ1-2,few,.,TRBV6-5,CASSSTGFELYGYTF,TGTGCCAGCAGTTCCACAGGGTTTGAGCTCTATGGCTACACCTTC
15,TRBJ1-5,.,.,TRBV6-2/TRBV6-3,CASSYKTVSNQPQHF,TGTGCCAGCAGTTACAAGACTGTGAGCAATCAGCCCCAGCATTTT
16,TRBJ2-1,.,TRBD2,TRBV19,CASSISSGSSYNEQFF,TGTGCCAGTAGTATTTCTAGCGGTAGCTCCTACAATGAGCAGTTCTTC
13,TRBJ1-1,once,TRBD1,TRBV27,CASSLPRDRGAFF,TGTGCCAGCAGCCTACCTCGGGACAGGGGGGCTTTCTTT
15,TRBJ2-2,.,TRBD2,TRBV7-6,CASSSRLGGTGELFF,TGTGCCAGCAGCTCTAGACTGGGGGGGACCGGGGAGCTGTTTTTT
15,TRBJ2-1,.,TRBD2,TRBV6-5,CASSRLAGGWNEQFF,TGTGCCAGCAGTCGGCTAGCGGGGGGCTGGAATGAGCAGTTCTTC